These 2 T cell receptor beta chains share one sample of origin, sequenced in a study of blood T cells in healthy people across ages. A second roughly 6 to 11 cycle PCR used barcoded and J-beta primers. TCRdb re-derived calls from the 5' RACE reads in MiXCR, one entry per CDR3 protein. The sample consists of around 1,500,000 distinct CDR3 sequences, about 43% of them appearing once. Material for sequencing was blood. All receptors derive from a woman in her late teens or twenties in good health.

DNA of the CDR3: TGTGCCAGCAGTTTGGGCTCGGGACGGAAGCTCTCCTACAATGAGCAGTTCTTC. Its translation is CASSLGSGRKLSYNEQFF. V gene TRBV28 combines with J gene TRBJ2-1, with D possibly being TRBD1 or TRBD2 (5 bases each). The germline CDR1 and CDR2 sequences are MDHEN and SYDVKM. The CDR3 has 18 amino acids. V was trimmed by 3 bases and J by 0 bases, leaving 18 bases between them.

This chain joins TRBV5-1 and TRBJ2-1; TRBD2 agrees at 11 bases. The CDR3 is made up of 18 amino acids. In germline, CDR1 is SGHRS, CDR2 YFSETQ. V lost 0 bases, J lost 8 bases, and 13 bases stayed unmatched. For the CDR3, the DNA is TGCGCCAGCAGCTTGGCCGTTCGAGTAGCGGGAGGGTGGGATGAGCAGTTCTTC. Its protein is CASSLAVRVAGGWDEQFF.